The sequence of this TCR beta chain was determined in a study of blood T cell repertoires in COVID-19. Profiled with immunoSEQ multiplex PCR; TCRdb holds only in-frame clones, not every one. The sample yields about 380,000 clones, 88% seen once. This clone was detected only once. Trimming removed 0 bases from V and 4 bases from J, with 6 bases in between. The CDR3 is made up of 13 amino acids. Germline V CDR1 and CDR2: SGHTS, YDEGEE. The chain is built from TRBV5-8 and TRBJ2-3, with unresolved D. Sequenced sample: PBMCs or T cells enriched from blood (not recorded which). The clonotype comes from a woman under 30 who had recovered from COVID-19. CDR3 sequence (DNA): TGTGCCAGCAGCTTGGTGGCTCCAGATACGCAGTATTTT. This gives the protein CASSLVAPDTQYF.